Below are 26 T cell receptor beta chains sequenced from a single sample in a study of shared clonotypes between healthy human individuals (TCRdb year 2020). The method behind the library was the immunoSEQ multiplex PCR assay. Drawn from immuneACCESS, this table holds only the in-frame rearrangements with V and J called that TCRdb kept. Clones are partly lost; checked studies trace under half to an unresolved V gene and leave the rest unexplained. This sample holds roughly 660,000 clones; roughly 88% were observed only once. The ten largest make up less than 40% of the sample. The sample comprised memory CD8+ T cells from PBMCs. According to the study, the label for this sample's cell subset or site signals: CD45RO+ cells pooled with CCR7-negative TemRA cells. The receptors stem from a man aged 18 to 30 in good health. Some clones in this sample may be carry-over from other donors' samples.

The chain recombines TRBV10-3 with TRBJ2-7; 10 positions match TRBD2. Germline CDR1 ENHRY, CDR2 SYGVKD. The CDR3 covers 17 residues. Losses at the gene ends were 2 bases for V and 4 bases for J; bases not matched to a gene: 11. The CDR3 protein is CAISEPPLASGSYEQYF. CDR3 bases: TGTGCCATCAGTGAGCCGCCGTTGGCTAGCGGGAGTTACGAGCAGTACTTC.

The CDR3: CASSQTSGRAHNEQFF. The CDR3 DNA sequence: TGTGCCAGCTCGCAAACTAGCGGGAGGGCCCACAATGAGCAGTTCTTC. The chain uses TRBV18 and TRBJ2-1; 13 bases fit TRBD2. After removal of 6 bases from V and 5 bases from J, the junction contained 7 bases not matched to a gene. CDR1 and CDR2 (germline): KGHSH, LQKENI. The CDR3 has 16 residues.

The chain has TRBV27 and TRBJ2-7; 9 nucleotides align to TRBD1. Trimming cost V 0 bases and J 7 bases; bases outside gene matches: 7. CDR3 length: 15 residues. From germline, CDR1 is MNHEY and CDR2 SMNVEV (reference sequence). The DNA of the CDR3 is TGTGCCAGCAGTTTATCGGGACAGGGATGGGCGGAGCAGTACTTC. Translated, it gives CASSLSGQGWAEQYF.

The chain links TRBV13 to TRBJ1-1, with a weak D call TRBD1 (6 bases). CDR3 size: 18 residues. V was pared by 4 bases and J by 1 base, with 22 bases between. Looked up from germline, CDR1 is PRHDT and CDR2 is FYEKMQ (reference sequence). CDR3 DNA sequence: TGTGCCAGCAGCTCCATTTGGGGGGCTCAGGTCGGGAACACTGAAGCTTTCTTT. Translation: CASSSIWGAQVGNTEAFF. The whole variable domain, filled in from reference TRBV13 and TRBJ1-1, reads AAGVIQSPRHLIKEKRETATLKCYPIPRHDTVYWYQQGPGQDPQFLISFYEKMQSDKGSIPDRFSAQQFSDYHSELNMSSLELGDSALYFCASSSIWGAQVGNTEAFFGQGTRLTVV.

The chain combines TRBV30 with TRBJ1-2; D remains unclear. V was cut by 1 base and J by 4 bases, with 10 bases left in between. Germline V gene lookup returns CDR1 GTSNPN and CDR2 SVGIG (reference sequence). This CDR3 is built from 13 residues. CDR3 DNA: TGTGCCTGGAGTGACCCGGGGTTCTATGGCTACACCTTC. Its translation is CAWSDPGFYGYTF.

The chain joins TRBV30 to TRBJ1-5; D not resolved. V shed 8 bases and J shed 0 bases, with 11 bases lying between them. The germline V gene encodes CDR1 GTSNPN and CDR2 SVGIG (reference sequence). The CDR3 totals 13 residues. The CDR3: CAAEEASNQPQHF. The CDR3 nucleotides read TGTGCCGCAGAGGAAGCTAGCAATCAGCCCCAGCATTTT.

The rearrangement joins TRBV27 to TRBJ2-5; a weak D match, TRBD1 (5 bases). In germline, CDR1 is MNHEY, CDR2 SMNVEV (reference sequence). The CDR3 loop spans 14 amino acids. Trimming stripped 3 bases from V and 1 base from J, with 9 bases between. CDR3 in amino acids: CASSFRATQETQYF. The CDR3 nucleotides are TGTGCCAGCAGTTTCAGGGCCACCCAAGAGACCCAGTACTTC.

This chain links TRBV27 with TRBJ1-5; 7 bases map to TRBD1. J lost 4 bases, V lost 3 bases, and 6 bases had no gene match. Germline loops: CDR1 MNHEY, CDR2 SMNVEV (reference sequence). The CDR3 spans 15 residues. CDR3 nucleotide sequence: TGTGCCAGCAGTTTGTGGGCAGGGGGTAATCAGCCCCAGCATTTT. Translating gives CASSLWAGGNQPQHF.

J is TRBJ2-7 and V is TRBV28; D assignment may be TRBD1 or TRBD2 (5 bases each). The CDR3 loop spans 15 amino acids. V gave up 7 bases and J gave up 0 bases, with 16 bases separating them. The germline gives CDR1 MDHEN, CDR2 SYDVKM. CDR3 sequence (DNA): TGTGCCAGCATGCCACCGGGACGGACCTCCTACGAGCAGTACTTC. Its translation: CASMPPGRTSYEQYF.

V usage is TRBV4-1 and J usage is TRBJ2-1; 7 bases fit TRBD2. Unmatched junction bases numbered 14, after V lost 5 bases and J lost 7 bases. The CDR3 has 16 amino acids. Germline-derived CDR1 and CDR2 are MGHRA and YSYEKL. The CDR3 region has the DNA TGCGCCAGCAGCGAAGGGTCTGGACTAGTGTATAATGAGCAGTTCTTC. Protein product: CASSEGSGLVYNEQFF.

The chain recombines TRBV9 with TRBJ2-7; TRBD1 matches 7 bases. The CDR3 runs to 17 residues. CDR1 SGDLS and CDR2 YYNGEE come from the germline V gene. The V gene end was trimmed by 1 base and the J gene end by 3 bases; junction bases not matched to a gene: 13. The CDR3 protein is CASSVSSQTGVFYEQYF. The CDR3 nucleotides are TGTGCCAGCAGCGTAAGCTCCCAAACAGGGGTCTTCTACGAGCAGTACTTC.

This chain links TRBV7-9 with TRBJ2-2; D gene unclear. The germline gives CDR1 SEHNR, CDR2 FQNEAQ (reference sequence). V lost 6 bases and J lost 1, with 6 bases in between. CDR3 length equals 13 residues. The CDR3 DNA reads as TGTGCCAGCAGTCAATTGAACACCGGGGAGCTGTTTTTT. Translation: CASSQLNTGELFF.

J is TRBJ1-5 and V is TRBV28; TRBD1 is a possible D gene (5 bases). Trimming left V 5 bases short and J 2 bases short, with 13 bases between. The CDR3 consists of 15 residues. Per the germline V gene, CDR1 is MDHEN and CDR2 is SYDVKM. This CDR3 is CASSRGVGRNQPQHF. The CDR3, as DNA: TGTGCCAGCAGTCGGGGGGTCGGTCGCAATCAGCCCCAGCATTTT.

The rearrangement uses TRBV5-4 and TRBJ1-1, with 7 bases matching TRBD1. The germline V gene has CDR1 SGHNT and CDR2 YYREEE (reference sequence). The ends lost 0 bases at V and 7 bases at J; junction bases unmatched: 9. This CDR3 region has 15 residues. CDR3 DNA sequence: TGTGCCAGCAGCTTGGGGAGGGGGCCATACTTTGAAGCTTTCTTT. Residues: CASSLGRGPYFEAFF.

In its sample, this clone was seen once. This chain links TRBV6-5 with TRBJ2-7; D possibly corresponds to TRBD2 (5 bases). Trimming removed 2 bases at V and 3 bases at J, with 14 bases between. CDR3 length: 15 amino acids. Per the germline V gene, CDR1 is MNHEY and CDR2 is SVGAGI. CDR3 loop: CASSYQPSGDYEQYF. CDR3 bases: TGTGCCAGCAGTTACCAACCCAGCGGAGACTACGAGCAGTACTTC.

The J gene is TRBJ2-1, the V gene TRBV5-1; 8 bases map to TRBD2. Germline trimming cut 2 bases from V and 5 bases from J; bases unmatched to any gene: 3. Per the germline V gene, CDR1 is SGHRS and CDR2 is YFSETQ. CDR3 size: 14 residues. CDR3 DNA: TGCGCCAGCAGCTTTAGCGGGATTAACAATGAGCAGTTCTTC. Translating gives CASSFSGINNEQFF.

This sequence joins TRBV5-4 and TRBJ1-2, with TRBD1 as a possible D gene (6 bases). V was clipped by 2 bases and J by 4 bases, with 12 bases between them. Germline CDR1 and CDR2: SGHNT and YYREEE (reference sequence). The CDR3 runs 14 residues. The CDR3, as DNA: TGTGCCAGCAGCTTAGGACAGACCTCCTATGGCTACACCTTC. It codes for CASSLGQTSYGYTF.

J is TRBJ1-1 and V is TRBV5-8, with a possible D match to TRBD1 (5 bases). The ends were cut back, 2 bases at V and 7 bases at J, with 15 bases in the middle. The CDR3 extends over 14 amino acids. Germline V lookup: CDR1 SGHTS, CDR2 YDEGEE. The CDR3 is CASSLGTGLVEAFF. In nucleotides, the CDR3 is TGTGCCAGCAGCTTAGGTACAGGCCTTGTTGAAGCTTTCTTT.

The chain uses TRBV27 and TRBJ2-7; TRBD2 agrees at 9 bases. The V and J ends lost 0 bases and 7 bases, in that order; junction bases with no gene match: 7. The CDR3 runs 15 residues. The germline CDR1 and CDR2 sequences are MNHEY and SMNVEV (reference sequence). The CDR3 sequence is CASSLSSGRAREQYF. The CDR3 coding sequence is TGTGCCAGCAGTTTATCTAGCGGGAGAGCGAGAGAGCAGTACTTC.

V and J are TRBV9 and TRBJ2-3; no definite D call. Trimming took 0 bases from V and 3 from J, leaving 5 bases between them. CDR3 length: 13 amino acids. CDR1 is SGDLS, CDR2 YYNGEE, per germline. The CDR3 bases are TGTGCCAGCAGCGTAGTACAGACAGATACGCAGTATTTT. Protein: CASSVVQTDTQYF.

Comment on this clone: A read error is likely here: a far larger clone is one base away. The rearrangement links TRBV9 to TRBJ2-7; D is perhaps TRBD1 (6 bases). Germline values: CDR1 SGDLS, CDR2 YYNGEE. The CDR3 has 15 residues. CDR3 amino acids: CAGSVGGGFTYEQYF. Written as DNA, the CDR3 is TGTGCCGGCAGCGTAGGTGGGGGCTTCACCTACGAGCAGTACTTC.

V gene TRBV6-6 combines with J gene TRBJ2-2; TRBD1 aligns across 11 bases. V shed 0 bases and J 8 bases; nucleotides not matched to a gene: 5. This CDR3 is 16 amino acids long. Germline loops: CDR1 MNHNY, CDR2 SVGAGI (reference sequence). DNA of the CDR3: TGTGCCAGCAGTTACTCGGACAGGGGGCAATTAGGGGAGCTGTTTTTT. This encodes CASSYSDRGQLGELFF.

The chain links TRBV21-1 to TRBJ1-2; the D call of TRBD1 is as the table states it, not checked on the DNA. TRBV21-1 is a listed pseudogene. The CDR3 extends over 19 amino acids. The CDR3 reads CASSKVNIGRHGSGYGYTF. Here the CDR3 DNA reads TGTGCCAGCAGCAAAGTTAATATTGGCAGACACGGATCTGGCTATGGCTACACCTTC.

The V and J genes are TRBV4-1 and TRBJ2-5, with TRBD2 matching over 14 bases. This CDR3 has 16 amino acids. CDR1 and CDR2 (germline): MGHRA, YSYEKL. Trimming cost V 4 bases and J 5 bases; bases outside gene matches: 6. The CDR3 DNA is TGCGCCAGCAGCCTGGGACTAGCGGGAGTCGGGGAGACCCAGTACTTC. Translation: CASSLGLAGVGETQYF.

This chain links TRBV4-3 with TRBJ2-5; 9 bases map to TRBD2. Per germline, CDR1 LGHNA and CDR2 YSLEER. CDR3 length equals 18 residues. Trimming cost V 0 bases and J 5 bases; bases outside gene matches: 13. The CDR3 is CASSQELPWREGPETQYF. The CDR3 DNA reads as TGCGCCAGCAGCCAAGAGCTCCCCTGGCGGGAGGGCCCCGAGACCCAGTACTTC.

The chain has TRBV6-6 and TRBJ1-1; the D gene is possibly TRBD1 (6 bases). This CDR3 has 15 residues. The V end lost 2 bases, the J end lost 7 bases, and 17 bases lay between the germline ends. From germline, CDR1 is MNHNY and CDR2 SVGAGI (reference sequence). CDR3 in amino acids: CASSYGTSWGFEAFF. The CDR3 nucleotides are TGTGCCAGCAGTTACGGGACATCTTGGGGATTTGAAGCTTTCTTT.